A selection of T cell receptor beta chains follows, all from one sample in a study of blood T cell repertoires in COVID-19. Using immunoSEQ multiplex PCR, the repertoire was profiled, and TCRdb retains in-frame clones only, with some absent. This sample carries a few hundred thousand clones, 92% of them seen once, and the ten largest clones take around a sixth. Specimen: PBMCs or T cells enriched from blood (not recorded which). Every receptor here comes from a woman in her 30s who had recovered from COVID-19. Each CDR3 is given with its conserved first and last residue. Each record gives: V gene, J gene, D gene, CDR3 protein, CDR3 DNA. The D gene is left open where the match is weak.

v_call: TRBV5-1
j_call: TRBJ1-3
d_call: -
cdr3_aa: CASSLEPDGNTIYF
cdr3_nt: TGCGCCAGCAGCTTGGAGCCTGATGGAAACACCATATATTTT

v_call: TRBV6-2/TRBV6-3
j_call: TRBJ2-1
d_call: -
cdr3_aa: CASSSEGRPYNEQFF
cdr3_nt: TGTGCCAGCAGCTCCGAGGGGAGGCCCTACAATGAGCAGTTCTTC

v_call: TRBV7-2
j_call: TRBJ1-1
d_call: -
cdr3_aa: CASSVDGMNTEAFF
cdr3_nt: TGTGCCAGCAGCGTGGACGGGATGAACACTGAAGCTTTCTTT

v_call: TRBV6-5
j_call: TRBJ1-1
d_call: -
cdr3_aa: CASISHTPAGMAFF
cdr3_nt: TGTGCCAGCATTTCCCACACCCCCGCTGGCATGGCTTTCTTT

v_call: TRBV2
j_call: TRBJ2-5
d_call: -
cdr3_aa: CASSPEETQYF
cdr3_nt: TGTGCCAGCAGTCCGGAGGAGACCCAGTACTTC

v_call: TRBV24-1
j_call: TRBJ2-3
d_call: TRBD2
cdr3_aa: CATSDTGLVAYTQYF
cdr3_nt: TGTGCCACCAGTGATACCGGACTAGTGGCCTATACGCAGTATTTT

v_call: TRBV5-1
j_call: TRBJ2-5
d_call: TRBD2
cdr3_aa: CASSLFSTVAGGLAETQYF
cdr3_nt: TGCGCCAGCAGCTTGTTTTCTACTGTAGCGGGGGGGCTGGCAGAGACCCAGTACTTC

v_call: TRBV6-5
j_call: TRBJ2-1
d_call: -
cdr3_aa: CASSYGRGNEQFF
cdr3_nt: TGTGCCAGCAGTTACGGGAGAGGGAATGAGCAGTTCTTC

v_call: TRBV18
j_call: TRBJ2-7
d_call: TRBD2
cdr3_aa: CASSPTPSAGTTYEQYF
cdr3_nt: TGTGCCAGCTCACCCACGCCTTCGGCAGGGACTACCTACGAGCAGTACTTC

v_call: TRBV7-7
j_call: TRBJ2-7
d_call: TRBD1
cdr3_aa: CASSLALLPGQGGLAAYEQYF
cdr3_nt: TGTGCTAGCAGCTTAGCTCTGCTGCCGGGACAGGGGGGACTAGCAGCCTACGAGCAGTACTTC

v_call: TRBV9
j_call: TRBJ1-4
d_call: TRBD1
cdr3_aa: CASSPTGGREKLFF
cdr3_nt: TGTGCCAGCAGCCCCACAGGGGGAAGGGAAAAACTGTTTTTT

v_call: TRBV15
j_call: TRBJ2-5
d_call: TRBD2
cdr3_aa: CATRREGRETQYF
cdr3_nt: TGTGCCACCAGGCGGGAGGGCCGAGAGACCCAGTACTTC